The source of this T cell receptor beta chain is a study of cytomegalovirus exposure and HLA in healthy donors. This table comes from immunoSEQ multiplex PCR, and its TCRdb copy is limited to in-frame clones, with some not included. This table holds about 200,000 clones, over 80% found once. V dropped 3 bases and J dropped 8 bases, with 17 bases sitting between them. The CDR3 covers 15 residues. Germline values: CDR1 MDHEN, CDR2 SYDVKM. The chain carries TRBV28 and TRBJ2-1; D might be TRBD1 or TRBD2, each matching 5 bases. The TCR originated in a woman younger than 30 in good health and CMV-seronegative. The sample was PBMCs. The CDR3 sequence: CASSLYVTRGYEQFF. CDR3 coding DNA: TGTGCCAGCAGTTTGTACGTTACTCGGGGCTATGAGCAGTTCTTC.